Listed here is a single T cell receptor beta chain. The antigen is not known. The sample originates from a study of cytomegalovirus exposure and HLA in healthy donors. Study-level points and caveats: Confirmation in vitro established that a few CMV-associated chains were specific for CMV antigens.

Libraries were prepared by immunoSEQ multiplex PCR; TCRdb keeps only in-frame clonotypes and omits some of them. Of around 160,000 clones in the sample, roughly 80% are singletons; the top ten hold around 2.4%. V lost 2 bases, J lost 1 base, and 7 bases stayed unmatched. The CDR3 sequence is 16 residues long. Germline CDR1 is MGHRA and CDR2 is YSYEKL. The chain has TRBV4-1 and TRBJ2-7; 8 nucleotides agree with TRBD1. The source material was PBMCs. This receptor was identified in a man aged 30 to 39 in good health and CMV-seropositive. The CDR3: CASSQIDRGESYEQYF. CDR3 nucleotides: TGCGCCAGCAGCCAAATCGACAGGGGTGAATCCTACGAGCAGTACTTC.